The 25 T cell receptor beta chains below were found in one sample sequenced in a study of early T cells in non-severe SARS-CoV-2 infection (dated by TCRdb to 2020 to 2023). The method was 5' RACE. The listed sequencing device is NextSeq 500. The public reads were reprocessed in TCRdb via fastp at Q25 and MiXCR, keeping in-frame beta chains. Each CDR3 protein appears once, grouped with its most common genes and DNA. For this sample the table gives tens of thousands of distinct CDR3 sequences, of which around 10% were detected only once. The ten largest clonotypes hold about 5.8% of the sample. The sample in question was whole blood, obtained at baseline. These receptors originate from an adult who was a healthcare worker with PCR-confirmed SARS-CoV-2 infection or an uninfected control (not recorded which).

This clonotype occurred many times. The V call is TRBV4-2, the J call TRBJ2-3; tentative D call: TRBD2 (6 bases). The CDR3 loop spans 14 amino acids. CDR1 and CDR2 from the germline V gene are LGHNA and YNFKEQ. V was trimmed by 3 bases and J by 2 bases, leaving 9 bases between them. CDR3 nucleotide sequence: TGTGCCAGCAGCCAGGGCGGGGACACAGATACGCAGTATTTT. Its translation is CASSQGGDTDTQYF.

This clonotype was found a few times. The J gene is TRBJ1-5, the V gene TRBV12-3 or TRBV12-4, with D unresolved. CDR3 length equals 12 residues. Trimming cost V 3 bases and J 6 bases, with 6 bases left between them. The CDR3 loop is CASSFWGQPQHF. The CDR3 bases are TGTGCCAGCAGTTTTTGGGGTCAGCCCCAGCATTTT.

The sample holds many counts of this clonotype. V usage is TRBV21-1 and J usage is TRBJ2-5; TRBD2, the D gene given by the table, was not confirmed from the DNA. TRBV21-1 is a listed pseudogene. The CDR3 has 15 amino acids. The CDR3 DNA is TGTGCCAGCAGCTCCAGTAGCGGGAGCCGGGAGACCCAGTACTTC. Encoded protein: CASSSSSGSRETQYF.

Comment on this clonotype: Compared with germline, one end of the junction differs, possibly owing to a read error. The genes are TRBV18 and TRBJ2-2; D call uncertain. The CDR3 length is 15 residues. From germline, CDR1 is KGHSH and CDR2 LQKENI. CDR3 bases: TGTGCCAGCTCACCGGAGATGGGGAACGCCGGGGAGCTGTTTTTT. It specifies CASSPEMGNAGELFF.

CDR3 residues: CASTVNTEAFF. CDR3 DNA sequence: TGTGCCAGCACAGTGAACACTGAAGCTTTCTTT. The chain recombines TRBV2 with TRBJ1-1; D not certain. The CDR3 length is 11 residues. V was pared by 7 bases and J by 0 bases, with 3 bases between. Germline assignment: CDR1 SNHLY and CDR2 FYNNEI.

This clonotype was detected only a few times. V is TRBV7-3 and J is TRBJ2-2, with a weak D call TRBD2 (5 bases). This CDR3 region has 14 residues. Germline-derived CDR1 and CDR2 are SGHTA and FQGTGA. V shed 5 bases and J shed 7 bases, with 14 bases lying between them. The CDR3 DNA reads as TGTGCCAGCAGCCCCCACCGGGATGGCGGGGAGCTGTTTTTT. Its translation is CASSPHRDGGELFF.

The V and J genes are TRBV28 and TRBJ1-2; TRBD1 is a possible D gene (6 bases). The CDR3 has 14 residues. V lost 7 bases to trimming and J lost 2 bases, with 14 bases between them. Germline loops: CDR1 MDHEN, CDR2 SYDVKM. CDR3: CASTFTGQNYGYTF. CDR3 bases: TGTGCCAGCACCTTCACGGGACAAAACTATGGCTACACCTTC.

This clonotype was detected ten times or more. The chain carries TRBV20-1 and TRBJ2-1; TRBD2 matches at 10 bases. The CDR3 extends over 18 amino acids. Germline assignment: CDR1 DFQATT and CDR2 SNEGSKA (reference sequence). With V trimmed by 3 bases and J by 0 bases, 11 bases remained unmatched. CDR3 loop: CSASSESSGSFSYNEQFF. CDR3 DNA sequence: TGCAGTGCTAGTTCCGAGTCTAGCGGGAGTTTCTCCTACAATGAGCAGTTCTTC.

The chain joins TRBV19 to TRBJ2-5, with D perhaps matching TRBD1 (5 bases). The CDR3 has 17 residues. The V and J ends lost 4 bases and 1 base respectively, with 19 bases between them. The germline V gene encodes CDR1 LNHDA and CDR2 SQIVND (reference sequence). The CDR3 DNA sequence: TGTGCCAGTAGTACCTACCACCGGACAAGGGGCCAAGAGACCCAGTACTTC. It specifies CASSTYHRTRGQETQYF.

In nucleotides, the CDR3 is TGTGCCAGCAGCCCGAAGGGTAGCGGGAGAGGTGAGCAGTTCTTC. This gives the protein CASSPKGSGRGEQFF. V is TRBV7-9 and J is TRBJ2-1; 9 nucleotides agree with TRBD2. The CDR3 sequence is 15 residues long. The J segment lost 9 bases and the V segment lost 5 bases, leaving 11 bases of the junction unmatched. Germline CDR1 reads SEHNR; CDR2 reads FQNEAQ (reference sequence).

This clonotype occurred a few times. The gene calls are TRBV11-3 and TRBJ2-3; no clear D gene. This CDR3 has 14 residues. Trimming cost V 5 bases and J 4 bases, with 13 bases left between them. Looked up from germline, CDR1 is SGHNT and CDR2 is YENEEA. CDR3 coding DNA: TGTGCCAGCAGCCCGCGAGCCCTCCCAGATACGCAGTATTTT. Translation gives CASSPRALPDTQYF.

This clonotype was detected only a few times. V and J are TRBV6-6 and TRBJ1-1; a possible D gene is TRBD1 (6 bases). Germline V gene data show CDR1 as MNHNY and CDR2 as SVGAGI (reference sequence). The CDR3 runs to 16 residues. The ends were cut back, 6 bases at V and 4 bases at J, with 21 bases in the middle. The CDR3 loop is CASRPHTVGGRTEAFF. In nucleotides, the CDR3 is TGTGCCAGCAGACCTCATACGGTCGGGGGCCGCACTGAAGCTTTCTTT.

The gene calls are TRBV7-2 and TRBJ2-7; tentatively, D is TRBD1 or TRBD2 (5 bases each). CDR3 size: 12 residues. Germline lookup yields CDR1 SGHTA and CDR2 FQGNSA. The ends were cut back, 8 bases at V and 5 bases at J, with 13 bases in the middle. CDR3 region: CASRGLSNEQYF. DNA of the CDR3: TGTGCCAGCCGGGGCCTCAGCAACGAGCAGTACTTC.

This clonotype was observed at least ten times. The chain recombines TRBV29-1 with TRBJ2-3; tentative D call: TRBD2 (5 bases). The CDR3 loop spans 14 amino acids. Trimming took 0 bases from V and 8 from J, leaving 15 bases between them. Germline V CDR1 and CDR2: SQVTM, ANQGSEA. The CDR3 sequence is CSVEDPLQRGTQYF. CDR3 DNA: TGCAGCGTTGAAGATCCCCTTCAACGGGGTACGCAGTATTTT.

The chain has TRBV3-1 and TRBJ2-3; D call uncertain. The CDR3 is made up of 11 amino acids. Trimming pared 1 base from V and 5 bases from J, leaving 1 base between. The germline V gene has CDR1 LGHDT and CDR2 YNNKEL (reference sequence). In DNA form, the CDR3 reads TGTGCCAGCAGCCAAGTAGATACGCAGTATTTT. Its protein product is CASSQVDTQYF.

This clonotype appeared many times. V is TRBV9 and J is TRBJ2-7, with 8 nucleotides matching TRBD2. The CDR3 is made up of 15 amino acids. The J segment lost 2 bases and the V segment lost 0 bases, leaving 4 bases of the junction unmatched. In germline, CDR1 is SGDLS, CDR2 YYNGEE. In nucleotides, the CDR3 is TGTGCCAGCAGCGTAGGTGCGGGAGGAACCTACGAGCAGTACTTC. Protein: CASSVGAGGTYEQYF.

The chain has TRBV20-1 and TRBJ2-1, with TRBD2 matching over 7 bases. The CDR3 is 15 residues long. V was pared by 5 bases and J by 0 bases, with 7 bases of the junction left unmatched. CDR1 and CDR2 (germline): DFQATT, SNEGSKA (reference sequence). CDR3 sequence reads: CSAPTSLSSYNEQFF. CDR3 in DNA: TGCAGTGCTCCGACTAGCCTTAGCTCCTACAATGAGCAGTTCTTC.

In its sample, this clonotype was seen a few times. The chain links TRBV10-3 to TRBJ2-7; possible D gene TRBD2, 6 bases. The CDR3 has 13 amino acids. Germline CDR1 is ENHRY and CDR2 is SYGVKD. Trimming pared 4 bases from V and 3 bases from J, leaving 10 bases between. The CDR3 loop is CAISGGADYEQYF. The CDR3 bases are TGTGCCATCAGTGGCGGGGCCGACTACGAGCAGTACTTC.

This clonotype was counted ten times or more. The V call is TRBV7-9, the J call TRBJ1-1, with D unclear. Germline V gives CDR1 SEHNR, CDR2 FQNEAQ (reference sequence). The CDR3 runs 14 residues. Trimming pared 1 base from V and 0 bases from J, leaving 6 bases between. CDR3 sequence reads: CASSLVGVNTEAFF. CDR3 nucleotide sequence: TGTGCCAGCAGCTTAGTTGGGGTGAACACTGAAGCTTTCTTT.

This clonotype was counted ten times or more. The genes are TRBV6-5 and TRBJ1-1; D gene unclear. The germline gives CDR1 MNHEY, CDR2 SVGAGI. The V gene lost 7 bases and the J gene lost 4 bases, with 13 bases spanning the gap. The CDR3 has 13 residues. CDR3 sequence: CASKEAISTEAFF. Here the CDR3 DNA reads TGTGCCAGCAAGGAGGCGATCTCCACTGAAGCTTTCTTT.

This clonotype was detected ten times or more. V gene TRBV5-1 combines with J gene TRBJ2-7; TRBD2 might be the D (5 bases). In germline, CDR1 is SGHRS, CDR2 YFSETQ. The V end lost 4 bases, the J end lost 2 bases, and 13 bases lay between the germline ends. The CDR3 totals 14 residues. DNA for the CDR3: TGCGCCAGCAGCCCTGGGCCGGAGGCCTACGAGCAGTACTTC. The encoded protein is CASSPGPEAYEQYF.

This clonotype has a handful of counts. The rearrangement links TRBV5-1 to TRBJ2-1; D is unresolved. Germline V gene lookup returns CDR1 SGHRS and CDR2 YFSETQ. V shed 2 bases and J shed 2 bases, with 5 bases lying between them. This CDR3 spans 13 amino acids. The CDR3 reads CASSFQTYNEQFF. The CDR3 coding sequence is TGCGCCAGCAGCTTCCAGACCTACAATGAGCAGTTCTTC.

V gene TRBV6-1 combines with J gene TRBJ1-6; D is unclear. The CDR3 sequence is 13 residues long. The germline V gene has CDR1 MNHNS and CDR2 SASEGT. The germline V and J ends were trimmed by 8 bases and 8 bases, with 13 bases remaining between them. The CDR3 coding sequence is TGTGCCAGCCAAGTTCACGGGGATTCACCCCTCCACTTT. Its translation: CASQVHGDSPLHF.

This clonotype was counted many times. The chain uses TRBV10-3 and TRBJ2-2; 7 nucleotides match TRBD1. Trimming cost V 7 bases and J 4 bases; bases outside gene matches: 6. The germline gives CDR1 ENHRY, CDR2 SYGVKD. The CDR3 spans 14 residues. CDR3 amino acids: CAINGQERTGELFF. The CDR3 DNA is TGTGCCATCAACGGACAGGAGCGCACCGGGGAGCTGTTTTTT.

In this sample, this clonotype turned up a few times. The chain links TRBV10-2 to TRBJ2-3, with a weak D call TRBD1 (5 bases). V gave up 0 bases and J gave up 15 bases, with 13 bases separating them. CDR1 is WSHSY and CDR2 is SAAADI in the germline V gene. This CDR3 has 12 residues. CDR3 region: CASSESGHIRYF. The CDR3 DNA reads as TGCGCCAGCAGTGAGTCGGGGCATATACGCTATTTT.